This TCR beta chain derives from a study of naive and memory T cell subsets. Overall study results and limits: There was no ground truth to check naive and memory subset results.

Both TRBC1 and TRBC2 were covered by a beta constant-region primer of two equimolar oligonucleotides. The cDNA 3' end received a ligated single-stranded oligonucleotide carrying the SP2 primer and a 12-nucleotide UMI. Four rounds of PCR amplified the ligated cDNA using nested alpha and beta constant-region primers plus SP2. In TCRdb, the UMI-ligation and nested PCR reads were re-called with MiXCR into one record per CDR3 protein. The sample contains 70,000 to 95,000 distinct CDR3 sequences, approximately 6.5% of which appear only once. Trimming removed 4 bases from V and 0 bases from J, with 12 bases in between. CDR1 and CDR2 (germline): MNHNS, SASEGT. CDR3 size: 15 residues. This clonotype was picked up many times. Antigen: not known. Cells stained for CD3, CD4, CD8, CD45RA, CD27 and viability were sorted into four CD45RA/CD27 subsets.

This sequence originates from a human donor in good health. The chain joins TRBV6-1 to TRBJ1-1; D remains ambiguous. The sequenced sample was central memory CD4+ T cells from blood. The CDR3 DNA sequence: TGTGCCAGCAGTGCACTATTCGACATGAACACTGAAGCTTTCTTT. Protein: CASSALFDMNTEAFF.